Below are 26 T cell receptor beta chains sequenced from a single sample in a study of Graves' ophthalmopathy and Graves' hyperthyroidism. TCR beta CDR3 regions were amplified from RNA transcripts. Investigators did first-round RT-PCR with HTBI primers, then second-round multiplex PCR. Each CDR3 protein is one row after TCRdb ran MiXCR on the multiplex PCR reads. The table lists around 400,000 distinct CDR3 sequences, about 21% of them singletons. The sequenced sample consisted of peripheral blood. The receptor set was obtained from a woman under 30 with stable Graves' hyperthyroidism.

J is TRBJ2-7 and V is TRBV6-1, with D hard to call. Per the germline V gene, CDR1 is MNHNS and CDR2 is SASEGT. The CDR3 covers 14 residues. Trimming took 6 bases from V and 2 from J, leaving 14 bases between them. CDR3 amino acids: CASRELDGTYEQYF. In DNA, the CDR3 is TGTGCCAGCAGAGAACTCGACGGTACCTACGAGCAGTACTTC.

This clonotype was recorded many times. The chain joins TRBV20-1 to TRBJ2-7; weak D call: TRBD2 (6 bases). The germline V gene has CDR1 DFQATT and CDR2 SNEGSKA (reference sequence). This CDR3 has 14 amino acids. The V end was cut by 2 bases, the J end by 4 bases, with 15 bases between. The CDR3 loop reads CSARQGLKWYEQYF. CDR3 nucleotides: TGCAGTGCTAGACAGGGACTCAAGTGGTACGAGCAGTACTTC.

This clonotype was recorded at least ten times. The chain recombines TRBV12-3 or TRBV12-4 with TRBJ2-5, with 11 bases that match TRBD2. Trimming took 6 bases from V and 5 from J; bases not matched to a gene: 8. The CDR3 is 15 residues long. As DNA, the CDR3 is TGTGCCAGCAGCCGCAGACTAGCGGGATGGGAGACCCAGTACTTC. This gives the protein CASSRRLAGWETQYF.

On this clonotype itself: A much bigger clone sits one base away, suggesting this may be a read error. This rearrangement joins TRBV6-5 to TRBJ1-1; D is ambiguous. CDR1 and CDR2 from the germline V gene are MNHEY and SVGAGI. The CDR3 has 14 amino acids. CDR3 protein: CASSYNALNSEAFF. DNA for the CDR3: TGTGCCAGCAGTTATAACGCCTTGAACTCTGAAGCTTTCTTT.

About this clonotype: Because it lacks the conserved phenylalanine or tryptophan at the end, this CDR3 is likely a read error. Because the CDR3's place on the DNA is in doubt, the DNA is left out and the CDR3 is given as listed by TCRdb. J is TRBJ2-7 and V is TRBV6-2 or TRBV6-3; TRBD2 is the table's D call and was not checked against the DNA. Germline V gene lookup returns CDR1 MNHEY and CDR2 SVGEGT. The CDR3 has 16 amino acids, counting both end residues. CDR3 residues: CASSYGRALYSYEQCL.

This clonotype was counted many times. V is TRBV28 and J is TRBJ2-5; TRBD1 is a possible D gene (6 bases). V was clipped by 4 bases and J by 2 bases, with 17 bases between them. This CDR3 has 16 residues. CDR1 MDHEN and CDR2 SYDVKM come from the germline V gene. CDR3 amino acids: CASSSWETGSQETQYF. In DNA form, the CDR3 reads TGTGCCAGCAGTTCCTGGGAAACAGGGTCGCAAGAGACCCAGTACTTC. The entire variable domain, with the rest obtained from reference TRBV28 and TRBJ2-5, is as follows: DVKVTQSSRYLVKRTGEKVFLECVQDMDHENMFWYRQDPGLGLRLIYFSYDVKMKEKGDIPEGYSVSREKKERFSLILESASTNQTSMYLCASSSWETGSQETQYFGPGTRLLVL.

This chain uses TRBV7-8 with TRBJ2-7; the D gene could be TRBD1 or TRBD2 (7 bases each). CDR3 length equals 17 residues. Per the germline V gene, CDR1 is SGHVS and CDR2 is FQNEAQ. Trimming shortened V by 5 bases and J by 2 bases, and 22 bases separated the two germline ends. The CDR3 DNA sequence: TGTGCCAGCAGCCTAGAGCGGGCCAGGGGGGGTCCCTACGAGCAGTACTTC. Its protein product is CASSLERARGGPYEQYF. Full variable domain (missing parts from reference TRBV7-8 and TRBJ2-7): GAGVSQSPRYKVAKRGQDVALRCDPISGHVSLFWYQQALGQGPEFLTYFQNEAQLDKSGLPSDRFFAERPEGSVSTLKIQRTQQEDSAVYLCASSLERARGGPYEQYFGPGTRLTVT.

This clonotype has a count of ten or more. The CDR3 loop reads CASSYSFRQPQHF. CDR3 nucleotides: TGTGCCAGCAGTTACTCCTTTCGTCAGCCCCAGCATTTT. The chain combines TRBV6-5 with TRBJ1-5, with D uncertain. Germline V gene data show CDR1 as MNHEY and CDR2 as SVGAGI. Trimming shortened V by 0 bases and J by 6 bases, and 6 bases separated the two germline ends. The CDR3 is made up of 13 amino acids.

This clonotype was seen at least ten times. The chain carries TRBV19 and TRBJ2-2; D gene unclear. This CDR3 comprises 14 residues. The germline V gene has CDR1 LNHDA and CDR2 SQIVND (reference sequence). V was trimmed by 3 bases and J by 3 bases, leaving 8 bases between them. The CDR3 DNA sequence: TGTGCCAGTAGTATCGCTCAGTACACCGGGGAGCTGTTTTTT. Translating it yields CASSIAQYTGELFF.

This clonotype appeared a few times. The chain combines TRBV6-5 with TRBJ2-7; TRBD1 matches at 9 bases. Germline V lookup: CDR1 MNHEY, CDR2 SVGAGI. CDR3 size: 16 residues. V lost 0 bases and J lost 3; bases outside the gene matches: 6. CDR3 DNA sequence: TGTGCCAGCAGTTACTCGAGAGAGACAGGGGGCTACGAGCAGTACTTC. This encodes CASSYSRETGGYEQYF.

This clonotype was detected many times. The V gene is TRBV20-1, the J gene TRBJ2-7; D is possibly TRBD2 (5 bases). The CDR3 is 15 residues long. V gave up 3 bases and J gave up 5 bases, with 20 bases separating them. Germline lookup yields CDR1 DFQATT and CDR2 SNEGSKA (reference sequence). The chain's CDR3 is CSASTPWGAEDEQYF. CDR3 coding DNA: TGCAGTGCTAGCACACCCTGGGGAGCGGAGGACGAGCAGTACTTC.

This clonotype was detected ten times or more. V usage is TRBV10-3 and J usage is TRBJ2-7; 11 nucleotides align to TRBD1. This CDR3 spans 14 amino acids. Per the germline V gene, CDR1 is ENHRY and CDR2 is SYGVKD. J lost 4 bases, V lost 6 bases, and 5 bases had no gene match. CDR3 protein: CAIRPRDRGYEQYF. CDR3 sequence (DNA): TGTGCCATCAGACCTAGGGACAGGGGGTACGAGCAGTACTTC.

The chain couples TRBV20-1 to TRBJ2-4; 11 bases agree with TRBD1. The CDR3 consists of 16 residues. Germline trimming cut 4 bases from V and 3 bases from J; bases unmatched to any gene: 8. Germline values: CDR1 DFQATT, CDR2 SNEGSKA (reference sequence). This CDR3 is CSATPGTGGFKNIQYF. CDR3 nucleotide sequence: TGCAGTGCTACCCCGGGGACAGGGGGTTTCAAAAACATTCAGTACTTC.

This clonotype was observed at least ten times. The chain carries TRBV28 and TRBJ2-7; D is possibly TRBD1 (6 bases). This CDR3 has 13 residues. CDR1 is MDHEN, CDR2 SYDVKM, per germline. V was pared by 3 bases and J by 3 bases, with 9 bases between. CDR3 residues: CASSLDSYYEQYF. Here the CDR3 DNA reads TGTGCCAGCAGTTTGGACAGTTACTACGAGCAGTACTTC.

Notes on this clonotype: Being one base from a much bigger clone, this may be a read error. The CDR3 loop is CASSGSLGTCGRIEGF. CDR3 nucleotides: TGTGCCAGCAGTGGATCGTTGGGGACTTGCGGGAGAATTGAGGGCTTC. The gene calls are TRBV6-1 and TRBJ2-7, with 7 bases matching TRBD2. This CDR3 is 16 amino acids long. The V gene's germline CDR1 is MNHNS and CDR2 SASEGT.

This clonotype came up many times. V and J are TRBV5-5 and TRBJ1-6, with TRBD1 matching 9 bases. The germline V gene encodes CDR1 SGHKS and CDR2 YYEKEE (reference sequence). The CDR3 runs to 14 residues. J gave up 10 bases and V 2 bases, and 4 bases lay outside the gene matches. This CDR3 is CASSFGTGRSPLHF. CDR3 nucleotide sequence: TGTGCCAGCAGCTTCGGGACAGGGCGATCACCCCTCCACTTT.

This clonotype appeared a few times. The chain couples TRBV5-1 to TRBJ1-5; D perhaps matches TRBD1 (5 bases). Germline-derived CDR1 and CDR2 are SGHRS and YFSETQ. This CDR3 spans 14 amino acids. V lost 1 base to trimming and J lost 7 bases, with 12 bases between them. This chain's CDR3 is CASSLWGEDQPQHF. CDR3 DNA: TGCGCCAGCAGCTTGTGGGGGGAGGACCAGCCCCAGCATTTT.

As regards this clonotype: No conserved phenylalanine or tryptophan ends this CDR3, so it is likely a read error. The chain combines TRBV12-3 or TRBV12-4 with TRBJ2-7; 8 nucleotides line up with TRBD2. This CDR3 is 15 amino acids long. CDR3 nucleotides: TGTGCCGGCAGTGCTAGCGGGCTGACCTCCTACGAGCAGTACTAC. This gives the protein CAGSASGLTSYEQYY.

The V gene is TRBV6-1, the J gene TRBJ2-7; 9 bases agree with TRBD1. The trim removed 4 bases at V and 1 base at J, leaving 8 bases unmatched. CDR1 and CDR2 (germline): MNHNS, SASEGT. CDR3 length: 16 residues. This CDR3 is CASSALQGARSYEQYF. For the CDR3, the DNA is TGTGCCAGCAGTGCCCTACAGGGGGCGCGGTCCTACGAGCAGTACTTC.

This clonotype was counted ten times or more. The rearrangement joins TRBV4-1 to TRBJ1-1; D remains unclear. The CDR3 sequence is 15 residues long. V lost 3 bases to trimming and J lost 0 bases, with 11 bases between them. CDR1 is MGHRA, CDR2 YSYEKL, per germline. For the CDR3, the DNA is TGCGCCAGCAGCCAGAAAGGGATAATGAACACTGAAGCTTTCTTT. Protein product: CASSQKGIMNTEAFF.

This clonotype showed up many times. The rearrangement joins TRBV20-1 to TRBJ2-5; 7 positions agree with TRBD2. V shed 7 bases and J 0 bases; nucleotides not matched to a gene: 14. CDR1 and CDR2 from the germline V gene are DFQATT and SNEGSKA (reference sequence). CDR3 length: 16 amino acids. The DNA for the CDR3 is TGCAGTGGGGAGGGGCGGGAGTACGGGTACCAAGAGACCCAGTACTTC. This codes for CSGEGREYGYQETQYF.

Ten or more counts support this clonotype. This sequence joins TRBV6-2 or TRBV6-3 and TRBJ2-3; 8 bases line up with TRBD2. The CDR3 extends over 15 amino acids. The junction had 8 bases not matched to a gene; V was cut back by 7 bases and J by 2 bases. Germline V gene data show CDR1 as MNHEY and CDR2 as SVGEGT. The DNA of the CDR3 is TGTGCCAGCATCAGCGCGGGAGGCCACACAGATACGCAGTATTTT. As protein: CASISAGGHTDTQYF.

This clonotype was picked up many times. The chain is built from TRBV12-3 or TRBV12-4 and TRBJ1-2, with 7 bases fitting TRBD1. CDR3 length: 17 amino acids. V lost 6 bases and J lost 4; bases outside the gene matches: 17. The CDR3 DNA is TGTGCCAGCAGAAACAGGGGAACCTCTCTCCTTTCCTATGGCTACACCTTC. Protein product: CASRNRGTSLLSYGYTF.

There are many counts of this clonotype. The chain recombines TRBV5-4 with TRBJ1-1, with no clear D. Germline V CDR1 and CDR2: SGHNT, YYREEE (reference sequence). The V gene lost 0 bases and the J gene lost 4 bases, with 10 bases spanning the gap. The CDR3 length is 14 residues. The CDR3 sequence: CASSLEGLGTEAFF. The DNA for the CDR3 is TGTGCCAGCAGCTTGGAAGGGTTGGGCACTGAAGCTTTCTTT. Using reference TRBV5-4 and TRBJ1-1 for the parts outside the CDR3, the full variable domain is ETGVTQSPTHLIKTRGQQVTLRCSSQSGHNTVSWYQQALGQGPQFIFQYYREEENGRGNFPPRFSGLQFPNYSSELNVNALELDDSALYLCASSLEGLGTEAFFGQGTRLTVV.

In DNA, the CDR3 is TGTGCCAGCAGCCAAGATCCGGGTTCCAATCAGCCCCAGCATTTT. It is translated as CASSQDPGSNQPQHF. The gene calls are TRBV3-1 and TRBJ1-5; D is undetermined. CDR3 length equals 15 residues. CDR1 and CDR2 (germline): LGHDT, YNNKEL (reference sequence). Trimming removed 0 bases from V and 3 bases from J, with 9 bases in between.

This clonotype was observed at least ten times. CDR3 nucleotide sequence: TGTGCCAGCAAACGAGGGGAGACCCAGTACTTC. It translates to CASKRGETQYF. The chain combines TRBV2 with TRBJ2-5, with D perhaps matching TRBD2 (5 bases). CDR3 length: 11 amino acids. Per germline, CDR1 SNHLY and CDR2 FYNNEI. The V end lost 7 bases, the J end lost 5 bases, and 8 bases lay between the germline ends.